The 15 T cell receptor beta chains below come from one sample, sequenced in a study of cytomegalovirus exposure and HLA in healthy donors. The PCR was carried out with 60 Vbeta primers and 13 Jbeta primers. Libraries were prepared by immunoSEQ multiplex PCR; TCRdb keeps only in-frame clonotypes and omits some of them. This sample carries about 120,000 clones, around 63% of them seen once, and the ten largest clones take roughly 10%. Sequencing was performed on PBMCs. These receptor sequences come from a man aged 35 to 55 in good health and CMV-seropositive.

V is TRBV29-1 and J is TRBJ1-2, with a possible D match to TRBD1 (6 bases). This CDR3 has 14 amino acids. In germline, CDR1 is SQVTM, CDR2 ANQGSEA. Trimming took 6 bases from V and 0 from J, leaving 14 bases between them. The CDR3 spells CSVADRTPNYGYTF. The CDR3 DNA follows: TGCAGCGTCGCCGACAGGACACCTAACTATGGCTACACCTTC.

The chain carries TRBV9 and TRBJ2-1; 7 bases map to TRBD1. J lost 2 bases, V lost 2 bases, and 4 bases had no gene match. The germline CDR1 and CDR2 sequences are SGDLS and YYNGEE. The CDR3 is 15 residues long. CDR3 residues: CASSVTGIPYNEQFF. The CDR3 region has the DNA TGTGCCAGCAGCGTGACAGGGATCCCCTACAATGAGCAGTTCTTC.

The V call is TRBV11-2, the J call TRBJ1-1; possible D gene TRBD1, 6 bases. The length of the CDR3 is 15 residues. V dropped 6 bases and J dropped 4 bases, with 18 bases sitting between them. Germline V gene sequence: CDR1 SGHAT, CDR2 FQNNGV. The CDR3 coding sequence is TGTGCCAGCAGTCCCTCGGGGGGCGGTGGCACTGAAGCTTTCTTT. Residues: CASSPSGGGGTEAFF.

The V call is TRBV10-3, the J call TRBJ2-1; D is possibly TRBD2 (6 bases). V gave up 6 bases and J gave up 5 bases, with 20 bases separating them. CDR1 ENHRY and CDR2 SYGVKD come from the germline V gene. The CDR3 runs 16 residues. As DNA, the CDR3 is TGTGCCATCAGCGTAATAGCGTCAGGAGGGGACAATGAGCAGTTCTTC. Amino acids: CAISVIASGGDNEQFF.

In regard to this clone: A junction end diverges from the germline sequence, so it may reflect a read error. This rearrangement joins TRBV7-2 to TRBJ1-2; 11 nucleotides align to TRBD1. CDR3 size: 14 residues. CDR1 is SGHTA and CDR2 is FQGNSA in the germline V gene. The CDR3 region is CASSGTGGEFGSNF. The CDR3 region has the DNA TGTGCCAGCAGCGGGACAGGGGGGGAATTCGGTTCCAACTTC.

Only one count was recorded for this clone. This chain joins TRBV18 and TRBJ2-2, with 7 bases aligning to TRBD2. The CDR3 is made up of 16 amino acids. V lost 0 bases to trimming and J lost 3 bases; unmatched junction nucleotides: 4. Germline V gives CDR1 KGHSH, CDR2 LQKENI. The CDR3 DNA sequence: TGTGCCAGCTCACCACCGTCTAGCGGATACACCGGGGAGCTGTTTTTT. Its protein product is CASSPPSSGYTGELFF.

V is TRBV4-1 and J is TRBJ1-1, with D possibly TRBD1 on 5 matching bases. The CDR3 sequence is 12 residues long. Germline assignment: CDR1 MGHRA and CDR2 YSYEKL. Trimming stripped 3 bases from V and 5 bases from J, with 7 bases between. CDR3 loop: CASSHGGTEAFF. CDR3 coding DNA: TGCGCCAGCAGCCACGGGGGGACTGAAGCTTTCTTT.

The chain uses TRBV10-3 and TRBJ2-7; 7 positions agree with TRBD2. Germline trimming cut 3 bases from V and 3 bases from J; bases unmatched to any gene: 8. The germline V gene encodes CDR1 ENHRY and CDR2 SYGVKD. The CDR3 has 15 amino acids. In nucleotides, the CDR3 is TGTGCCATCAGTGAACCCAACAGCGGGAACTACGAGCAGTACTTC. Translating it yields CAISEPNSGNYEQYF.

This sequence joins TRBV7-9 and TRBJ1-4; D might be TRBD1 (5 bases). The CDR3 totals 19 residues. Per the germline V gene, CDR1 is SEHNR and CDR2 is FQNEAQ (reference sequence). The germline V and J ends were trimmed by 1 base and 6 bases, with 24 bases remaining between them. The DNA of the CDR3 is TGTGCCAGCAGCTTAGTCCGAGGCGACAGCCAGAAGAGTTATGAAAAACTGTTTTTT. As protein: CASSLVRGDSQKSYEKLFF.

V usage is TRBV2 and J usage is TRBJ2-5; TRBD1 aligns across 12 bases. The CDR3 has 15 amino acids. Germline assignment: CDR1 SNHLY and CDR2 FYNNEI. V lost 4 bases, J lost 5 bases, and 5 bases stayed unmatched. CDR3 in DNA: TGTGCCAGCAGTGGGGGACAGGGGGCATGGGAGACCCAGTACTTC. The encoded protein is CASSGGQGAWETQYF.

The V gene is TRBV29-1, the J gene TRBJ2-7; 7 bases match TRBD1. After removal of 6 bases from V and 5 bases from J, the junction contained 10 bases not matched to a gene. The germline gives CDR1 SQVTM, CDR2 ANQGSEA. The CDR3 contains 13 residues. CDR3 DNA sequence: TGCAGCGTCGAACAGGGGATCCACGACGAGCAGTACTTC. The encoded protein is CSVEQGIHDEQYF.

The chain is built from TRBV6-1 and TRBJ1-5; the D is unclear. The germline V gene has CDR1 MNHNS and CDR2 SASEGT. The V and J ends lost 5 bases and 3 bases respectively, with 14 bases between them. The CDR3 is 15 amino acids. Here the CDR3 reads CASSSRDTINQPQHF. For the CDR3, the DNA is TGTGCCAGCAGTTCCCGGGATACCATCAATCAGCCCCAGCATTTT.

The chain couples TRBV14 to TRBJ1-2; 9 nucleotides match TRBD1. Germline values: CDR1 SGHDN, CDR2 FVKESK. After removal of 3 bases from V and 4 bases from J, the junction contained 21 bases not matched to a gene. The CDR3 runs to 20 residues. CDR3 protein: CASSHDDLRDRVSVSYGYTF. The CDR3 DNA reads as TGTGCCAGCAGCCACGACGATCTCCGGGACAGGGTTTCAGTTTCCTATGGCTACACCTTC.

This clone has a handful of counts. This chain links TRBV10-3 with TRBJ1-1, with 8 bases aligning to TRBD1. The CDR3 sequence is 14 residues long. Germline V gives CDR1 ENHRY, CDR2 SYGVKD. The V and J ends lost 11 bases and 2 bases, in that order; junction bases with no gene match: 10. The CDR3 coding sequence is TGTGCCTGCACAACAGGGGGACCCAACACTGAAGCTTTCTTT. It codes for CACTTGGPNTEAFF.

Only one count was recorded for this clone. CDR3 loop: CASSQGDREGDEQYF. CDR3 coding DNA: TGTGCCAGCAGCCAGGGGGACAGGGAGGGAGACGAGCAGTACTTC. This chain joins TRBV4-2 and TRBJ2-7, with 9 bases that match TRBD1. Germline CDR1 LGHNA, CDR2 YNFKEQ. V shed 3 bases and J 5 bases; nucleotides not matched to a gene: 8. The CDR3 covers 15 residues.